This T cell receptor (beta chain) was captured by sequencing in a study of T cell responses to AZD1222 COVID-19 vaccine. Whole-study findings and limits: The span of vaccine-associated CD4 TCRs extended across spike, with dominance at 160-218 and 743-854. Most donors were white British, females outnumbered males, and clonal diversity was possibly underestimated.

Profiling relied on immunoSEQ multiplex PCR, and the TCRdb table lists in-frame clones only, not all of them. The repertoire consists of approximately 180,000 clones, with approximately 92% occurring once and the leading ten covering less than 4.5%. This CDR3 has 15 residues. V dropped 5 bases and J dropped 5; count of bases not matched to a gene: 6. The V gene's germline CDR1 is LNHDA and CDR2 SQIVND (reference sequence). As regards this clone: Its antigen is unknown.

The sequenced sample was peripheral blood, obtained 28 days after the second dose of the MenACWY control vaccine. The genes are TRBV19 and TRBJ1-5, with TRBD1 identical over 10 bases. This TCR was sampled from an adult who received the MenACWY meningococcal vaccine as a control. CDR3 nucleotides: TGTGCCAGTAGTGGACCCGGGACAGGGGATCAGCCCCAGCATTTT. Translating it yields CASSGPGTGDQPQHF.